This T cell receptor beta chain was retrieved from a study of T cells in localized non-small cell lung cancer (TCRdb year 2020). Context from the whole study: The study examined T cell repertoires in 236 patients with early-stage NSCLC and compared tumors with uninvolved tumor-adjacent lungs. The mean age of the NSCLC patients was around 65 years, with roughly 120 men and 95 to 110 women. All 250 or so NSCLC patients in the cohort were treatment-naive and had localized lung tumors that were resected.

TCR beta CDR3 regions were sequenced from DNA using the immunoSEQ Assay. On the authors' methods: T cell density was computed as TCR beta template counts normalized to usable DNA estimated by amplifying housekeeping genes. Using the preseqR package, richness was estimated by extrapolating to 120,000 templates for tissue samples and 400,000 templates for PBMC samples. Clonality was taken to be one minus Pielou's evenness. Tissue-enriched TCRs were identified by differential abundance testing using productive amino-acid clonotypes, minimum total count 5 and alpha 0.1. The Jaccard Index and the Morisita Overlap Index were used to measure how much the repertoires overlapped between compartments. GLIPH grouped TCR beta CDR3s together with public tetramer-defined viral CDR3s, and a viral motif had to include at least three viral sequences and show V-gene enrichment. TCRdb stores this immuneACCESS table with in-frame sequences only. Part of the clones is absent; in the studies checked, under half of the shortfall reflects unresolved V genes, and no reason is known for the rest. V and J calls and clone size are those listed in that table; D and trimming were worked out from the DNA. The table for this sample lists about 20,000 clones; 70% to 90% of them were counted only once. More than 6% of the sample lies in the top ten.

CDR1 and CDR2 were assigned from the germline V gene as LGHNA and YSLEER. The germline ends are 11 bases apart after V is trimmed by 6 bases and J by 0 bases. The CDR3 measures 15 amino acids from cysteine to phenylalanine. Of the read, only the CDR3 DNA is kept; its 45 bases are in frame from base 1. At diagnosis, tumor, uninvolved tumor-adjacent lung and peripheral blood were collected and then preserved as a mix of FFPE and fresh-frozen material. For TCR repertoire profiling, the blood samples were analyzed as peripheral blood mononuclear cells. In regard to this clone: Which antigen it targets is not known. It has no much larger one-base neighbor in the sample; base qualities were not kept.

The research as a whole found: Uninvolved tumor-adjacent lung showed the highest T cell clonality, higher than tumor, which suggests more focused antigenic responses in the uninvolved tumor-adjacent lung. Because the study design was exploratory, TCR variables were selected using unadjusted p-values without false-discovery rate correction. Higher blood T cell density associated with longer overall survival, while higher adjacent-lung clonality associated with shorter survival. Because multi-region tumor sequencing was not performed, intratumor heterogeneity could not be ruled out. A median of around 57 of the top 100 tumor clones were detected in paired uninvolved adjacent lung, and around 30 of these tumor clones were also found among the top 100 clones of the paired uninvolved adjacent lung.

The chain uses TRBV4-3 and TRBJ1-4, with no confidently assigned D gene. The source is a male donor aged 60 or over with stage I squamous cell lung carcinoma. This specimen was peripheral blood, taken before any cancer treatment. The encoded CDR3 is CASSRLRATNEKLFF. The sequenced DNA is TGCGCCAGCAGTAGACTAAGGGCAACTAATGAAAAACTGTTTTTT.